Listed here is a single T cell receptor (beta chain). This sample stems from a study of blood T cell repertoires in COVID-19. Study in general: T cells, B-cell-depleted T cells, or PBMCs provided the cDNA or gDNA that served as material.

TCRdb's table, derived via immunoSEQ multiplex PCR, lists solely in-frame clones and lacks some. The sample records 35,000 to 50,000 clones, 75% to 90% being singletons. From germline, CDR1 is MRHNA and CDR2 SNTAGT. This CDR3 contains 16 residues. V gave up 6 bases and J gave up 6 bases; unmatched junction bases: 7. The chain employs TRBV6-4 and TRBJ2-1; 14 nucleotides line up with TRBD2. This receptor was taken from a woman aged 35 to 49 with acute or convalescent COVID-19. Sequencing was carried out using peripheral blood. The CDR3 protein is CASRPGTSGGGNEQFF. CDR3 nucleotide sequence: TGTGCCAGCAGACCCGGGACTAGCGGGGGAGGCAATGAGCAGTTCTTC.